Below are 3 T cell receptor beta chains sequenced from a single sample in a study of STAT5B mutations in CD4+ large granular lymphocyte leukemia. Produced via immunoSEQ multiplex PCR; TCRdb's table is partial and in-frame only. The sample has 30,000 to 40,000 clones; approximately 69% are singletons. What was sequenced was CD4+ T cells from blood buffy coats. These receptors all come from a human donor in good health.

The chain combines TRBV7-2 with TRBJ2-1; D is perhaps TRBD2 (6 bases). The germline V gene has CDR1 SGHTA and CDR2 FQGNSA. V lost 4 bases and J lost 9, with 16 bases in between. The CDR3 sequence is 14 residues long. The CDR3 DNA sequence: TGTGCCAGCAGCTCCCGGCTGGGGGGTAGTGAGCAGTTCTTC. This codes for CASSSRLGGSEQFF.

The chain uses TRBV7-2 and TRBJ2-7; TRBD1 aligns across 11 bases. V was clipped by 5 bases and J by 7 bases; unmatched bases: 10. This CDR3 spans 15 amino acids. Per germline, CDR1 SGHTA and CDR2 FQGNSA. DNA for the CDR3: TGTGCCAGCAGCACAGACGGGACAGGGGGTCGGGAGCAGTACTTC. As protein: CASSTDGTGGREQYF.

The chain has TRBV11-2 and TRBJ2-7; a possible D gene is TRBD1 (6 bases). Germline V CDR1 and CDR2: SGHAT, FQNNGV. The V gene lost 8 bases and the J gene lost 2 bases, with 13 bases spanning the gap. This CDR3 contains 13 residues. The CDR3 region is CASGRTDTYEQYF. Written as DNA, the CDR3 is TGTGCCAGCGGGCGGACAGACACCTACGAGCAGTACTTC.